This paragraph reports one TCR beta chain. In its sample, this clonotype was seen a few times. Which antigen it targets is not known. No much larger clone is present one base from it, and per-base qualities are unavailable. The library was produced with PCR. DNA from cultured CD4+ T cells underwent TCR sequencing with the Oncomine TCR Beta short-read assay at the Johns Hopkins FTIC core. The QIAamp micro DNA kit was used to extract genomic DNA from the cultured CD4+ T cells. The Oncomine TCR Beta libraries from cultured CD4+ T cells were pooled using unique dual indexes and then sequenced on an Illumina iSeq 100. Concerning the study's data processing: Non-productive sequences were filtered out, and CDR3s that did not start with C, did not end with F or W, or were shorter than 7 amino acids were discarded. The MANAFEST web application identified antigen-specific clonotypes by comparing peptide-stimulated wells against reference wells and other culture wells. To be called positive, a clone needed an FDR below 0.05, an odds ratio above 5, and a productive frequency above 0.1% in at least two of three replicate wells. Clonotypes that were significantly expanded in both SARS-CoV-2 spike wells and at least one common cold coronavirus spike condition were defined as cross-reactive. Using R version 3.6.1, CDR3 homology was evaluated through Levenshtein distances (stringdist) along with unrooted phylogenetic trees (ape). TCRdb trimmed public reads at Q25 via fastp, called clones via MiXCR and kept in-frame beta chains. Each CDR3 protein gets just one entry, which takes the most common genes and DNA from the rows behind it. The V and J calls come from TCRdb's annotation, not from the publication. The sample yields some 18,000 distinct CDR3 sequences; roughly 58% were counted once. Together, the top ten hold over 5% of the sample.

What this sample's treatment or condition label stands for: approximately 11-day PBMC culture with coronavirus spike peptide pools or control peptides (ViraFEST assay). To expand antigen-specific T cells with peptide pools and then pick out the expanded clonotypes through TCR sequencing, the study relied on the ViraFEST assay. The positive SARS-CoV-2 PCR tests of the convalescent patients were dated from March to December 2020, before the Alpha, Beta and Delta variants emerged in the United States. Each well held millions of PBMCs cultured with 9 to 10 ug/ml peptide pools in IMDM containing around 5% human AB serum and about 10 IU/ml IL-2. Half of the culture medium was replaced with fresh IL-2-containing medium on days 3 and 7. After roughly 9 days of culture, CD4+ T cells were isolated by negative selection with the EasySep CD4+ T cell isolation kit. PBMCs were separated from whole blood using Ficoll-Paque Plus gradient centrifugation and then either used fresh or cryopreserved at -140C. Culture conditions were generally each tested in triplicate wells.

For CDR1 and CDR2, the germline V gene lists SGHVS and FQNEAQ. Including cysteine and phenylalanine, the CDR3 has 14 amino acids. Kept here is only the CDR3 DNA, which spans 42 bases and is read in frame from base 1. V loses 0 bases of germline sequence and J loses 4 bases, and the interval between the two ends is 7 bases. This record belongs to a study of vaccination and CD4 T cells after COVID-19 (dated by TCRdb to between 2021 and 2022). Looking at the study overall: Convalescent patients had a positive SARS-CoV-2 result on nasal swab PCR, and of these patients, several had mild disease and one had severe disease. The convalescent cohort comprised six males and four females, including two Hispanic individuals, seven Caucasians, two Asians and one multiracial person. Participants received two doses of either the Pfizer-BioNTech BNT162b2 vaccine (n=8) or the Moderna mRNA-1273 vaccine (n=2). Post-COVID blood samples from convalescent patients were collected a median of 101 days after diagnosis, with a range of 35 to 161 days. The time from the second vaccine dose to post-vaccine blood sampling had a median of roughly 77 days and ranged from about 12 to 250 days. The cultures were stimulated with overlapping spike peptide pools from SARS-CoV-2 and from the common cold coronaviruses HCoV-NL63, HCoV-OC43 and HCoV-229E. As controls, cultures received a CEFX viral epitope pool (the positive control), an HIV-1 Nef peptide pool (the negative control), or no peptide at all. In under twelve COVID-19 convalescent patients and a handful of infection-naive healthy vaccine recipients, researchers compared the spike-specific CD4+ TCR repertoire from before mRNA vaccination with the repertoire from after. Broad study findings and their caveats: The median count of SARS-CoV-2-reactive clonotypes went up from 20 to 25 after infection to around 38 after vaccination, although the change was not significant. Relatively few convalescent patients were included in the study, and early timepoints after natural infection were not analyzed. In convalescent patients, nearly all vaccine-specific clones (304 of 307) were found to be mono-reactive for SARS-CoV-2 spike rather than cross-reactive with common cold coronaviruses. In convalescent patients, a median roughly 83% of post-vaccine SARS-CoV-2-reactive clones were detected only after vaccination, and vaccine-specific priming was suggested by this finding.

This sample comprised CD4+ T cells from blood, cultured in vitro, obtained before SARS-CoV-2 vaccination. This receptor chain uses TRBV7-8 and TRBJ2-1; there is no confident call for the D gene. This clonotype was obtained from a human donor who had recovered from COVID-19. CDR3 protein: CASSLAHLYNEQFF. The DNA reads as follows: TGTGCCAGCAGCTTAGCGCACTTGTACAATGAGCAGTTCTTC.